This section outlines one T cell receptor (beta chain) sequence together with its context. What it recognizes is unknown. The CDR3 loop spans 14 amino acids. Trimming cost V 2 bases and J 0 bases, with 6 bases left between them. The germline V gene encodes CDR1 MNHEY and CDR2 SVGAGI. This specimen belongs to a study of T cell responses to AZD1222 COVID-19 vaccine. Notes on the study in general: Vaccine-related CD4 TCRs covered spike, predominating at 160-218 and 743-854. It should be noted that donors were predominantly white British and more often female, and clonal diversity was possibly underestimated. The study sampled repertoires only after the peak T cell response.

TCRdb's copy holds only in-frame clones and misses some; the assay was immunoSEQ multiplex PCR. The sample shows roughly 66,000 clones, 84% of them seen only once. J is TRBJ2-3 and V is TRBV6-5, with D uncertain. Specimen: peripheral blood, collected on day 0 of AZD1222 vaccination. The sequence was collected from an adult in good health. CDR3 amino acids: CASSYGVSTDTQYF. Written as DNA, the CDR3 is TGTGCCAGCAGTTACGGTGTTAGCACAGATACGCAGTATTTT.